This is a list of T cell receptor beta chains from one sample in a study of T cell responses to AZD1222 COVID-19 vaccine. Sequencing was performed with immunoSEQ multiplex PCR; in TCRdb, only in-frame clones are kept and a portion is missing. The sample has roughly 100,000 clones; about 90% are singletons. Sequenced material: peripheral blood, taken on day 0 of AZD1222 vaccination. The receptors were sampled from an adult in good health. CDR3s include the opening cysteine and the closing phenylalanine or tryptophan. D genes are given only for firm matches. Rows may omit the clone size; those that give it use once, few, many or a size class.

V gene	clone size	CDR3 length	D gene	J gene	CDR3 protein	CDR3 DNA
TRBV6-5	.	13	TRBD2	TRBJ2-5	CASRTSGMETQYF	TGTGCCAGCAGGACTAGCGGGATGGAGACCCAGTACTTC
TRBV6-5	.	16	.	TRBJ1-2	CASSYLRTATNYGYTF	TGTGCCAGCAGTTATCTTAGGACGGCGACCAACTATGGCTACACCTTC
TRBV21-1	once	16	.	TRBJ1-1	CASSTSDGSLVTEAFF	TGTGCCAGCAGCACCTCTGACGGCAGCTTGGTGACTGAAGCTTTCTTT
TRBV6-2/TRBV6-3	.	17	.	TRBJ2-3	CASSSAEVAYSTDTQYF	TGTGCCAGCAGTTCGGCGGAGGTAGCTTATAGCACAGATACGCAGTATTTT
TRBV9	.	14	.	TRBJ1-1	CASSVGSRNTEAFF	TGTGCCAGCAGCGTAGGAAGTAGGAACACTGAAGCTTTCTTT
TRBV18	.	15	.	TRBJ2-5	CASSPTQQVQETQYF	TGTGCCAGCTCCCCTACCCAGCAGGTCCAAGAGACCCAGTACTTC
TRBV3-1/TRBV3-2	.	18	TRBD2	TRBJ2-7	CASSQDLPGLAGAYEQYF	TGTGCCAGCAGCCAAGATCTTCCGGGGCTAGCGGGAGCCTACGAGCAGTACTTC
TRBV11-3	once	15	.	TRBJ2-3	CASSLGGASTDTQYF	TGTGCCAGCAGCTTAGGCGGGGCTAGCACAGATACGCAGTATTTT
TRBV28	.	13	.	TRBJ1-4	CASSWGAGEKLFF	TGTGCCAGCAGTTGGGGGGCGGGTGAAAAACTGTTTTTT
TRBV9	.	16	TRBD1	TRBJ1-2	CASSVDEGAFNYGYTF	TGTGCCAGCAGCGTAGACGAGGGGGCTTTTAACTATGGCTACACCTTC
TRBV3-1/TRBV3-2	.	19	TRBD1	TRBJ2-4	CASSHRGTGREWAKNIQYF	TGTGCCAGCAGCCACCGGGGGACAGGGAGAGAATGGGCCAAAAACATTCAGTACTTC
TRBV2	once	14	.	TRBJ1-1	CASSFPIGTTEAFF	TGTGCCAGCAGTTTTCCTATTGGGACAACTGAAGCTTTCTTT
TRBV9	.	16	.	TRBJ2-2	CASSPMTQLNTGELFF	TGTGCCAGCAGCCCGATGACACAGCTGAACACCGGGGAGCTGTTTTTT
TRBV20-1	.	16	.	TRBJ1-6	CSASNRAYQGNSPLHF	TGCAGTGCTAGTAACCGGGCCTACCAAGGGAATTCACCCCTCCACTTT
TRBV3-1/TRBV3-2	few	16	.	TRBJ1-1	CASSALGRQTNTEAFF	TGTGCCAGCAGCGCCCTCGGGCGACAAACGAACACTGAAGCTTTCTTT
TRBV5-1	.	15	TRBD2	TRBJ2-1	CASSFRAGGNYEQFF	TGCGCCAGCAGCTTTAGAGCGGGAGGGAACTATGAGCAGTTCTTC
TRBV3-1/TRBV3-2	.	14	.	TRBJ1-1	CASSQGQGSAEAFF	TGTGCCAGCAGCCAAGGGCAGGGCTCCGCTGAAGCTTTCTTT
TRBV30	once	10	.	TRBJ2-1	CAWNRDEQFF	TGTGCCTGGAACCGAGATGAGCAGTTCTTC
TRBV27	.	14	.	TRBJ1-1	CASRPRALNTEAFF	TGTGCCAGCAGACCGAGGGCCCTGAACACTGAAGCTTTCTTT
TRBV25-1	.	15	.	TRBJ2-6	CASSAIGIGANVLTF	TGTGCCAGCAGTGCCATCGGGATTGGGGCCAACGTCCTGACTTTC
TRBV5-6	.	13	.	TRBJ1-3	CASSLDRRNTIYF	TGTGCCAGCAGCTTGGACAGAAGAAACACCATATATTTT
TRBV6-5	once	15	.	TRBJ1-1	CASSLKEGRNTEAFF	TGTGCCAGCAGCCTCAAGGAGGGCCGAAACACTGAAGCTTTCTTT
TRBV14	.	15	.	TRBJ2-7	CASSQHSGTSYEQYF	TGTGCCAGCAGCCAACACTCAGGTACCTCCTACGAGCAGTACTTC
TRBV28	.	15	.	TRBJ1-2	CASSLGQGTNYGYTF	TGTGCCAGCAGTTTAGGGCAGGGGACGAACTATGGCTACACCTTC
TRBV19	.	12	TRBD1	TRBJ1-4	CASMRGREKLFF	TGTGCCAGTATGAGGGGGCGAGAAAAACTGTTTTTT
TRBV18	.	17	.	TRBJ1-4	CASSPSWTTGTNEKLFF	TGTGCCAGCTCACCATCCTGGACAACAGGAACTAATGAAAAACTGTTTTTT
TRBV2	.	18	.	TRBJ1-6	CASSRVGGKSSYNSPLHF	TGTGCCAGCAGTAGGGTTGGAGGGAAAAGCTCCTATAATTCACCCCTCCACTTT
TRBV30	.	14	.	TRBJ1-1	CAWSKGEGNTEAFF	TGTGCCTGGAGCAAAGGGGAGGGGAACACTGAAGCTTTCTTT
TRBV7-9	once	17	TRBD2	TRBJ2-1	CASSLVASGRVGYEQFF	TGTGCCAGCAGCTTAGTAGCTAGCGGGAGAGTGGGGTATGAGCAGTTCTTC
TRBV2	.	17	.	TRBJ2-1	CASSNSGTQTRYNEQFF	TGTGCCAGCAGTAATTCCGGGACCCAAACGAGGTACAATGAGCAGTTCTTC
TRBV10-1	.	13	.	TRBJ2-1	CASSESIGGEQFF	TGCGCCAGCAGTGAGTCTATCGGGGGTGAGCAGTTCTTC
TRBV19	.	14	.	TRBJ1-6	CASTQGLLGSPLHF	TGTGCCAGCACCCAGGGGTTGTTGGGTTCACCCCTCCACTTT
TRBV12-5	few	15	.	TRBJ2-7	CASASFGDSSYEQYF	TGTGCTAGTGCATCCTTCGGGGATAGCTCCTACGAGCAGTACTTC
TRBV19	few	14	TRBD2	TRBJ2-1	CASSRGLATNEQFF	TGTGCCAGTAGTAGGGGACTAGCGACGAATGAGCAGTTCTTC
TRBV12-3/TRBV12-4	.	13	.	TRBJ2-7	CASSLRRSGEQYF	TGTGCCAGCAGTTTGAGGCGTTCGGGGGAGCAGTACTTC
TRBV4-1	.	15	.	TRBJ1-1	CASTPGPGLNTEAFF	TGCGCCAGCACCCCAGGCCCAGGTTTGAACACTGAAGCTTTCTTT
TRBV3-1/TRBV3-2	.	18	.	TRBJ2-7	CASSQDGGLVRYSYEQYF	TGTGCCAGCAGCCAAGATGGGGGTCTGGTGAGGTATTCCTACGAGCAGTACTTC
TRBV10-3	.	15	TRBD1	TRBJ1-5	CAISGRTGNDQPQHF	TGTGCCATCAGTGGCCGGACAGGGAACGATCAGCCCCAGCATTTT
TRBV9	once	16	TRBD1	TRBJ1-3	CASSALTGASGNTIYF	TGTGCCAGCAGCGCCTTGACAGGGGCTAGTGGAAACACCATATATTTT
TRBV19	.	14	.	TRBJ1-3	CASSTGTNGNTIYF	TGTGCCAGTAGTACGGGGACAAATGGAAACACCATATATTTT
TRBV24-1	.	15	TRBD2	TRBJ2-1	CATSELASGRVEQFF	TGTGCCACCAGTGAATTAGCTAGCGGGAGGGTGGAACAGTTCTTC
TRBV27	.	13	.	TRBJ2-3	CASTAMGTDTQYF	TGTGCCAGCACAGCGATGGGAACAGATACGCAGTATTTT
TRBV24-1	.	14	.	TRBJ2-1	CATSDTNTYNEQFF	TGTGCCACCAGTGATACCAACACCTACAATGAGCAGTTCTTC
TRBV5-1	.	16	.	TRBJ2-1	CASSFLTFSRYNEQFF	TGCGCCAGCAGCTTCCTTACATTTAGTCGATACAATGAGCAGTTCTTC
TRBV3-1/TRBV3-2	.	16	TRBD2	TRBJ2-3	CASSPGGLLKGNTQYF	TGTGCCAGCAGCCCGGGGGGTCTTCTAAAGGGAAATACGCAGTATTTT
TRBV7-3	.	14	.	TRBJ2-1	CASSTSAPSSEQFF	TGTGCCAGCAGCACTTCAGCCCCTAGCAGTGAGCAGTTCTTC
TRBV19	.	16	TRBD2	TRBJ2-7	CASSILGTSGKYEQYF	TGTGCCAGTAGTATCCTCGGGACTAGCGGGAAGTACGAGCAGTACTTC
TRBV5-6	.	15	.	TRBJ2-7	CASSSGRPPRGEQYF	TGTGCCAGCAGCTCTGGTCGACCACCTCGAGGGGAGCAGTACTTC
TRBV11-2	.	14	.	TRBJ1-5	CASSLGGWGQPQHF	TGTGCCAGCAGCTTAGGTGGCTGGGGTCAGCCCCAGCATTTT